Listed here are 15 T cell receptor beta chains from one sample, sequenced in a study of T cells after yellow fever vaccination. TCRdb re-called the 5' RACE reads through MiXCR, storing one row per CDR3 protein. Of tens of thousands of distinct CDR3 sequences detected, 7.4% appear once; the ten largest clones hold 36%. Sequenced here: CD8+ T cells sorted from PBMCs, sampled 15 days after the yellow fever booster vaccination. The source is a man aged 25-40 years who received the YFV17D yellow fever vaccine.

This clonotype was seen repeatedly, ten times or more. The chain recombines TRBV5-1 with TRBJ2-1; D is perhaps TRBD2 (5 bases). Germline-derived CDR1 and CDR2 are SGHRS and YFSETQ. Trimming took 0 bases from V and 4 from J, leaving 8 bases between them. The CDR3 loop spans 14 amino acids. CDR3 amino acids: CASSLDGLYNEQFF. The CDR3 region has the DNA TGCGCCAGCAGCTTGGACGGACTTTACAATGAGCAGTTCTTC. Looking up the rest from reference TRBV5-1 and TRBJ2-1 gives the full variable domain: KAGVTQTPRYLIKTRGQQVTLSCSPISGHRSVSWYQQTPGQGLQFLFEYFSETQRNKGNFPGRFSGRQFSNSRSEMNVSTLELGDSALYLCASSLDGLYNEQFFGPGTRLTVL.

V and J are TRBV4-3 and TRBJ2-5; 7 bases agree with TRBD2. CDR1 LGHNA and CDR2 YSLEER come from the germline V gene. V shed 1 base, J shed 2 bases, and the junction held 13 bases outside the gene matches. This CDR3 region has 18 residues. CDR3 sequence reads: CASSQGGSASGAQETQYF. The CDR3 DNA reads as TGCGCCAGCAGCCAAGGAGGGTCGGCTAGCGGAGCTCAAGAGACCCAGTACTTC.

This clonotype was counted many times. The DNA of the CDR3 is TGTGCCAGCAGCCAGTGGGGCTCTGGGGCCAACGTCCTGACTTTC. Translated: CASSQWGSGANVLTF. The chain is built from TRBV5-6 and TRBJ2-6; D not certain. This CDR3 is built from 15 residues. Germline lookup yields CDR1 SGHDT and CDR2 YYEEEE. The V end was cut by 4 bases, the J end by 0 bases, with 8 bases between.

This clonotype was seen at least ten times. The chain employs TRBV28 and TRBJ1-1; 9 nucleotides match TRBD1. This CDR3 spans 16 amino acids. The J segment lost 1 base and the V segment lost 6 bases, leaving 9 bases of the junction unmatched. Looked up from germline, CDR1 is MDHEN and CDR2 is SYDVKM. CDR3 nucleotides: TGTGCCAGCAGCGATCCGGGACAGGGAAAGAACACTGAAGCTTTCTTT. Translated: CASSDPGQGKNTEAFF.

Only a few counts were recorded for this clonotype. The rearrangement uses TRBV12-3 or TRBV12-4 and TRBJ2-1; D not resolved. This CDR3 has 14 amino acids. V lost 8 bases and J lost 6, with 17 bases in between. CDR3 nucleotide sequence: TGTGCCAGCGCACCTTATTCAGCCTCCAATGAGCAGTTCTTC. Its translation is CASAPYSASNEQFF.

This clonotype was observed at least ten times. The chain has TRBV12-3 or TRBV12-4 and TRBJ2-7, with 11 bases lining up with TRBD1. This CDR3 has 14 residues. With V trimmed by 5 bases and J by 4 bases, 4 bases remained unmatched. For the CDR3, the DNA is TGTGCCAGCAGTCACGGGACAGGGGGATACGAGCAGTACTTC. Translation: CASSHGTGGYEQYF.

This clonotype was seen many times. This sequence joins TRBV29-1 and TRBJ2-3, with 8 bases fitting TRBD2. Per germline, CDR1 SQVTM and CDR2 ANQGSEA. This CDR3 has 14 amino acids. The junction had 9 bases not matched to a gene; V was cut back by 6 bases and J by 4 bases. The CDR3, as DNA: TGCAGCGTCCAACTAGCGGCGGTGCCAGATACGCAGTATTTT. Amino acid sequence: CSVQLAAVPDTQYF.

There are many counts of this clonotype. Written as DNA, the CDR3 is TGCGCCAGCAGCTTGGGAGGCCTCGAAGCTTTCTTT. It specifies CASSLGGLEAFF. The rearrangement joins TRBV5-1 to TRBJ1-1; D is uncertain. The CDR3 sequence is 12 residues long. The germline CDR1 and CDR2 sequences are SGHRS and YFSETQ. V was shortened by 0 bases and J by 8 bases, with 8 bases between the two germline ends.

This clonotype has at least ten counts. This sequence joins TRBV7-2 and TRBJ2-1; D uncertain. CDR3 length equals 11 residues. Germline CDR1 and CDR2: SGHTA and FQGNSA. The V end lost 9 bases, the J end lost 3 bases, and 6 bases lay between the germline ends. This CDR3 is CASKDYNEQFF. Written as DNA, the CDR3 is TGTGCCAGTAAAGACTACAATGAGCAGTTCTTC.

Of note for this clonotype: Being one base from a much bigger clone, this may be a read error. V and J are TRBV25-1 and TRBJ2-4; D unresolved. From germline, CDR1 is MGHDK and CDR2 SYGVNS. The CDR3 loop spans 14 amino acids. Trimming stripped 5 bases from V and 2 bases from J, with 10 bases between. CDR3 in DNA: TGTGCCAGCAGTCCAGGCTTGACCAAAAACATTCAGTACTTC. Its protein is CASSPGLTKNIQYF.

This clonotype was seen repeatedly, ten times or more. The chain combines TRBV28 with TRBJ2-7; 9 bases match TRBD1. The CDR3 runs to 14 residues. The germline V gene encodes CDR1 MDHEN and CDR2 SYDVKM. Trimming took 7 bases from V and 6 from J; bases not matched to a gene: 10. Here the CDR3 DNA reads TGTGCCAGCACCCTGACAGGGGGGAGCAGCGAGCAGTACTTC. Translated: CASTLTGGSSEQYF.

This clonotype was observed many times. CDR3: CASSQTGESSYNEQFF. Here the CDR3 DNA reads TGTGCCAGCAGCCAAACAGGGGAAAGCTCCTACAATGAGCAGTTCTTC. This chain connects TRBV14 to TRBJ2-1; TRBD1 agrees at 7 bases. The CDR3 has 16 amino acids. J was trimmed by 0 bases and V by 2 bases; bases with no gene match: 4. Germline V gene lookup returns CDR1 SGHDN and CDR2 FVKESK.

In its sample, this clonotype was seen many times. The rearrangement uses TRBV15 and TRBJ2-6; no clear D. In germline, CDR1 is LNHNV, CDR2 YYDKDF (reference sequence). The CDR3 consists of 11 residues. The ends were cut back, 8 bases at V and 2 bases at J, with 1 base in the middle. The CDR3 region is CATAGANVLTF. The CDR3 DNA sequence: TGTGCCACCGCTGGGGCCAACGTCCTGACTTTC.

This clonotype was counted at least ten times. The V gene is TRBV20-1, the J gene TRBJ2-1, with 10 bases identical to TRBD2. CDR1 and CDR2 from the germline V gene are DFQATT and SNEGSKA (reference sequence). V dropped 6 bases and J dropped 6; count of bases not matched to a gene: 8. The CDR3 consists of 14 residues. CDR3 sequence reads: CSAKSGRAGNEQFF. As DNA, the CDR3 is TGCAGTGCAAAAAGCGGGAGGGCTGGCAATGAGCAGTTCTTC.

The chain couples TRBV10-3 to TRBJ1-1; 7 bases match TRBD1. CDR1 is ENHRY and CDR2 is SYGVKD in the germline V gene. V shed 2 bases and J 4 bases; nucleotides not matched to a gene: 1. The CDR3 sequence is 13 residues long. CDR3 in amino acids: CAISEDRVTEAFF. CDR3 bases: TGTGCCATCAGTGAGGACAGGGTCACTGAAGCTTTCTTT.